Sequencing of this TCR beta chain was carried out in a study of cytomegalovirus exposure and HLA in healthy donors. General observations from the study: Previously analyzed data showed that most TCR beta V segments were productive at a frequency of about 87% or about 30%. CMV serostatus was the only immune exposure information that was available. Association of a missense DCLRE1C variant with TCR beta V- and J-gene trimming was reported in a later analysis. Later analysis identified several of the most significant clusters that appeared linked to common viral pathogens.

Vbeta (60) and Jbeta (13) primers were used in the PCR. Sequencing was performed with immunoSEQ multiplex PCR; in TCRdb, only in-frame clones are kept and a portion is missing. Of roughly 120,000 clones in the sample, 80% are singletons; the top ten hold approximately 0.22%. Concerning this clone: The target antigen is unknown.

Germline lookup yields CDR1 MNHEY and CDR2 SVGAGI. The CDR3 loop spans 14 amino acids. Input material: PBMCs. The chain is built from TRBV6-5 and TRBJ2-5; D is perhaps TRBD1 (5 bases). With the DNA end fitting TRBJ2-7 better, the J assignment may be wrong. This sequence originates from a man between 45 and 60 years old in good health and CMV-seronegative. The CDR3 reads CASSYGWGPYEQYF. The CDR3 DNA sequence: TGTGCCAGCAGTTACGGTTGGGGCCCTTACGAGCAGTACTTC.